In its sample, the clone carrying this T cell receptor beta chain was seen once. The sample comes from a study of blood T cell repertoires in COVID-19. Study at large: Material from acute and convalescent COVID-19 was sourced from the United States, Italy and Spain. From T cells, B-cell-depleted T cells, or PBMCs came the material, which was cDNA or gDNA.

Per the original data handling: Counts of nucleated cells, estimated from reference gene primer amplification, were obtained. Sequencing was performed with immunoSEQ multiplex PCR; in TCRdb, only in-frame clones are kept and a portion is missing. That table is the source of V, J and clone size, and D and trimming were worked out from the DNA. The sample lists approximately 77,000 clones, 70% to 90% occurring once. Sequencing was carried out using peripheral blood. This TCR derives from a woman aged 80 or over with acute or convalescent COVID-19.

The CDR3 DNA sequence: TGTGCCAGCAGTCCCGACAGGAGGAATTCACCCCTCCACTTT. Protein product: CASSPDRRNSPLHF. This chain joins TRBV6-5 and TRBJ1-6; possibly TRBD1 for D (6 bases). CDR1 and CDR2 from the germline V gene are MNHEY and SVGAGI. Trimming took off 5 bases at V and 7 bases at J, with 12 bases between the two ends. This CDR3 is 14 amino acids long.